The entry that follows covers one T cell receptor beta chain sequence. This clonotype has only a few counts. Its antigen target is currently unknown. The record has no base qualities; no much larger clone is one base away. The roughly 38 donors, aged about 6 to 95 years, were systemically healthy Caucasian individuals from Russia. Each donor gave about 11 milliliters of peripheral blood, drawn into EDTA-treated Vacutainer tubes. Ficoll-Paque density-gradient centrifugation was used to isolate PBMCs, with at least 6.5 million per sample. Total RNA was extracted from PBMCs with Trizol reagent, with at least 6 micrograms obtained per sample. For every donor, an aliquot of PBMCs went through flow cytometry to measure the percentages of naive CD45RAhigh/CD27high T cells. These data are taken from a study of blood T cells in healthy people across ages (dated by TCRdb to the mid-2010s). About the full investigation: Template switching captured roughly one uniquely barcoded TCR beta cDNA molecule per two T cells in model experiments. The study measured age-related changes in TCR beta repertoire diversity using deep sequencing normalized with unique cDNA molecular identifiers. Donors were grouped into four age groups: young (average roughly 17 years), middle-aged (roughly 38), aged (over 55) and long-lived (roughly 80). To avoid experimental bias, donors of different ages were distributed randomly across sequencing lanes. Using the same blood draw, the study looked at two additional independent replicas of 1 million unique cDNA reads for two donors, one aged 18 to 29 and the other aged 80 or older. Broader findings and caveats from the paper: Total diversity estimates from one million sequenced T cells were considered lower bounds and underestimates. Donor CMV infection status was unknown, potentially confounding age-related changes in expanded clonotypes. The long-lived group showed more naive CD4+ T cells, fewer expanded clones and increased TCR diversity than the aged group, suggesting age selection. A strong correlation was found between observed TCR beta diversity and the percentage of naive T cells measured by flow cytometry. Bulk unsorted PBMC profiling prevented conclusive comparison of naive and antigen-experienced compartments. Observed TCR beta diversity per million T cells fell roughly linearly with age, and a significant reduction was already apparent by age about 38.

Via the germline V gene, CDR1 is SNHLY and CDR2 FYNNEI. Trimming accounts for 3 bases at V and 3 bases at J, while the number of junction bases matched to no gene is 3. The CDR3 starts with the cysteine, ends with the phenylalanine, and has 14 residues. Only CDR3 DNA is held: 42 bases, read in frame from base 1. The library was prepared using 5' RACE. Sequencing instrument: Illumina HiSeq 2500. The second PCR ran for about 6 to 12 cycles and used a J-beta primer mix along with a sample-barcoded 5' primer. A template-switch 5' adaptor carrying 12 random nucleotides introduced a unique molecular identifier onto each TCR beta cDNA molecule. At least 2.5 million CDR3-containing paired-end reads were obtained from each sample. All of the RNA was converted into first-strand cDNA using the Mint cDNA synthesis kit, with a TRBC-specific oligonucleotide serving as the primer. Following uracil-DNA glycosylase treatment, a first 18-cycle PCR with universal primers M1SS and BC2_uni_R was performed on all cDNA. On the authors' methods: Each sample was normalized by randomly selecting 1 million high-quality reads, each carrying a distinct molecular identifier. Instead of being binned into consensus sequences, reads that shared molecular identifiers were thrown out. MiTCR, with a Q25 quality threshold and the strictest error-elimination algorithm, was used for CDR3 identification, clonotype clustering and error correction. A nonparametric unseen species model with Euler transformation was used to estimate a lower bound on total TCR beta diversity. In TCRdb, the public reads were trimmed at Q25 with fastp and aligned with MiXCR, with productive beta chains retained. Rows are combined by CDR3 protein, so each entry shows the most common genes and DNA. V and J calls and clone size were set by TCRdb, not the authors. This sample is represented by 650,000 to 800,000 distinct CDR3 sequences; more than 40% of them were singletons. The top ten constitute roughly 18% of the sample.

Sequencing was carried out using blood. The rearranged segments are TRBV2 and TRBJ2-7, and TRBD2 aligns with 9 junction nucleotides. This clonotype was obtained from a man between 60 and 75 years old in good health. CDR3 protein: CASSENSGGYEQYF. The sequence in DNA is TGTGCCAGCAGTGAGAATAGCGGGGGCTACGAGCAGTACTTC.